What follows are 6 T cell receptor beta chains derived from one specimen sequenced in a study of blood T cell repertoires in COVID-19. Assay: immunoSEQ multiplex PCR; the TCRdb copy retains only in-frame clones and omits some. This table holds hundreds of thousands of clones, 75% to 90% found once. Sequenced sample: peripheral blood. The receptors were sampled from a man aged 40-49 years with acute or convalescent COVID-19.

The table lists this clone with a few counts. The chain links TRBV5-4 to TRBJ2-5; 8 bases are shared with TRBD2. The V segment lost 4 bases and the J segment 6 bases; nucleotides outside the gene matches: 14. The V gene's germline CDR1 is SGHNT and CDR2 YYREEE (reference sequence). CDR3 size: 16 residues. CDR3: CASSGKSGGAVQTQYF. The CDR3 DNA is TGTGCCAGCAGCGGGAAAAGCGGGGGCGCAGTGCAGACCCAGTACTTC.

The gene calls are TRBV11-2 and TRBJ1-5, with TRBD1 as a possible D gene (6 bases). The germline V and J ends were trimmed by 2 bases and 5 bases, with 19 bases remaining between them. The germline V gene has CDR1 SGHAT and CDR2 FQNNGV. This CDR3 comprises 17 residues. As DNA, the CDR3 is TGTGCCAGCAGCTTAAATCCGGCAGGGGAACTCGATCAGCCCCAGCATTTT. Translated: CASSLNPAGELDQPQHF.

V gene TRBV11-2 combines with J gene TRBJ2-7; tentative D call: TRBD2 (6 bases). The CDR3 totals 15 residues. V was pared by 1 base and J by 3 bases, with 13 bases between. Germline lookup yields CDR1 SGHAT and CDR2 FQNNGV. The CDR3 DNA follows: TGTGCCAGCAGCTTAGTCTCCCCGGGGGACTACGAGCAGTACTTC. It specifies CASSLVSPGDYEQYF.

The chain couples TRBV30 to TRBJ1-5, with D perhaps TRBD1 (5 bases). From germline, CDR1 is GTSNPN and CDR2 SVGIG (reference sequence). Trimming shortened V by 5 bases and J by 1 base, and 12 bases separated the two germline ends. This CDR3 has 14 residues. CDR3 coding DNA: TGTGCCTGGTCGCTAGGACAAAGCAATCAGCCCCAGCATTTT. This gives the protein CAWSLGQSNQPQHF.

This chain joins TRBV3-1 (or the pseudogene TRBV3-2) and TRBJ2-3; D possibly corresponds to TRBD1 (6 bases). The V gene's germline CDR1 is LGHDT and CDR2 YNNKEL (reference sequence). Trimming shortened V by 6 bases and J by 3 bases, and 19 bases separated the two germline ends. CDR3 length: 16 residues. CDR3 loop: CASSRRGQALTDTQYF. In DNA, the CDR3 is TGTGCCAGCAGTCGCCGGGGACAAGCTTTAACAGATACGCAGTATTTT.

The chain joins TRBV28 to TRBJ2-7, with TRBD1 matching 11 bases. Germline values: CDR1 MDHEN, CDR2 SYDVKM. The length of the CDR3 is 14 residues. V shed 6 bases, J shed 4 bases, and the junction held 5 bases outside the gene matches. CDR3 nucleotides: TGTGCCAGCAGCCCCCGGGACAGGGGGTACGAGCAGTACTTC. Protein sequence: CASSPRDRGYEQYF. The full variable domain, in which reference TRBV28 and TRBJ2-7 provide the parts outside the CDR3, is DVKVTQSSRYLVKRTGEKVFLECVQDMDHENMFWYRQDPGLGLRLIYFSYDVKMKEKGDIPEGYSVSREKKERFSLILESASTNQTSMYLCASSPRDRGYEQYFGPGTRLTVT.